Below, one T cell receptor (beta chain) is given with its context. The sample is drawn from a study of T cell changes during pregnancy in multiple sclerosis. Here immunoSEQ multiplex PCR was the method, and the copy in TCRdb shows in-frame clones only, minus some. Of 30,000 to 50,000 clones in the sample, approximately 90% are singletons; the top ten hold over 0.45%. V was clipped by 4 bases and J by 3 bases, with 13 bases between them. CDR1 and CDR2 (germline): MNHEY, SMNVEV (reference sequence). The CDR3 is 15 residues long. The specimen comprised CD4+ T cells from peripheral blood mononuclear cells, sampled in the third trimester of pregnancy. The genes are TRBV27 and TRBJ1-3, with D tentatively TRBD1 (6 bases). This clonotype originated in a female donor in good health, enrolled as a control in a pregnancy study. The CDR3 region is CASSSAGAGGNTIYF. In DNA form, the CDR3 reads TGTGCCAGCAGTTCTGCGGGGGCGGGTGGAAACACCATATATTTT.